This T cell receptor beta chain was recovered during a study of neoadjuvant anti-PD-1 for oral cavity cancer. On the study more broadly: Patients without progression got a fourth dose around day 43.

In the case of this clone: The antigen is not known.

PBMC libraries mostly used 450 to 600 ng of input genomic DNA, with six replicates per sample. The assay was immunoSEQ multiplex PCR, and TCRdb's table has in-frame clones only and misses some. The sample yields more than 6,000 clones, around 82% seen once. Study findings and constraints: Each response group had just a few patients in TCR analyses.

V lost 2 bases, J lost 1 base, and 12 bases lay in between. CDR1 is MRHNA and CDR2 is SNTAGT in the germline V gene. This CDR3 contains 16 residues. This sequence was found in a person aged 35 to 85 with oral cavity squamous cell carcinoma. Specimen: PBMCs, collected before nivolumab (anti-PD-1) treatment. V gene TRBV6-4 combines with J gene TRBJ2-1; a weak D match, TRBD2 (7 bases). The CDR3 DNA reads TGTGCCAGCAGTGACAGCGGGACATCATCCTACAATGAGCAGTTCTTC. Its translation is CASSDSGTSSYNEQFF.